These 21 T cell receptor beta chains originate from one sample sequenced in a study of siplizumab effects on memory and regulatory T cells. Method: immunoSEQ multiplex PCR; TCRdb's copy keeps in-frame clones and lacks some. The data show 95,000 to 110,000 clones, with roughly 93% seen just once and approximately 0.6% held by the top ten. Sequenced material: Tregs sorted from blood. These receptors were obtained from a human donor in good health.

The V gene is TRBV9, the J gene TRBJ1-1; D is possibly TRBD1 (5 bases). The CDR3 extends over 14 amino acids. The germline gives CDR1 SGDLS, CDR2 YYNGEE. With 0 bases removed from V and 5 bases from J, the gap between germline ends came to 11 bases. Here the CDR3 DNA reads TGTGCCAGCAGCGTAGGCCCCGGGGCGACTGAAGCTTTCTTT. This sequence encodes CASSVGPGATEAFF.

As to this clone: Distinct nucleotide sequences in the sample also encode this CDR3. CDR3: CASSPAETQYF. CDR3 DNA: TGTGCCAGCTCACCGGCGGAGACCCAGTACTTC. This chain links TRBV18 with TRBJ2-5; no reliable D call. Trimming cost V 3 bases and J 5 bases, with 4 bases left between them. Germline lookup yields CDR1 KGHSH and CDR2 LQKENI. This CDR3 spans 11 amino acids.

This clone was detected only once. CDR3 loop: CASSSMTWGMNTEAFF. CDR3 nucleotides: TGTGCCAGCAGCTCAATGACATGGGGGATGAACACTGAAGCTTTCTTT. The chain recombines TRBV7-8 with TRBJ1-1; the D gene is possibly TRBD1 (5 bases). The CDR3 is 16 amino acids. The germline V gene has CDR1 SGHVS and CDR2 FQNEAQ. The V end was cut by 4 bases, the J end by 0 bases, with 15 bases between.

This chain uses TRBV5-1 with TRBJ2-5, with 8 bases that match TRBD1. The CDR3 has 14 residues. Germline trimming cut 4 bases from V and 3 bases from J; bases unmatched to any gene: 5. Germline CDR1 is SGHRS and CDR2 is YFSETQ. The CDR3 loop is CASSRGQGKETQYF. Here the CDR3 DNA reads TGCGCCAGCAGCCGAGGACAGGGCAAAGAGACCCAGTACTTC.

This clone was seen a handful of times. This chain uses TRBV4-3 with TRBJ2-3; 8 positions match TRBD2. CDR3 length: 20 residues. With 1 base clipped from V and 7 bases from J, the junction kept 22 bases outside the gene matches. In germline, CDR1 is LGHNA, CDR2 YSLEER. The CDR3 DNA sequence: TGCGCCAGCAGCCAAGGGGCCAAGACTAGGGGGACTAGTCGTTTCCATACGCAGTATTTT. It translates to CASSQGAKTRGTSRFHTQYF.

V and J are TRBV10-3 and TRBJ1-2; D is uncertain. The CDR3 sequence is 14 residues long. Trimming stripped 0 bases from V and 6 bases from J, with 11 bases between. Germline loops: CDR1 ENHRY, CDR2 SYGVKD. As DNA, the CDR3 is TGTGCCATCAGTGAGTCAGAAGGGCTGGATGGCTACACCTTC. This sequence encodes CAISESEGLDGYTF.

The chain is built from TRBV5-1 and TRBJ2-7, with a possible D match to TRBD2 (6 bases). This CDR3 contains 15 residues. Deletions cut 0 bases from V and 2 bases from J, with 12 bases between. The germline CDR1 and CDR2 sequences are SGHRS and YFSETQ. The CDR3 reads CASSLEAGSPYEQYF. CDR3 sequence (DNA): TGCGCCAGCAGCTTGGAGGCGGGATCCCCCTACGAGCAGTACTTC.

Here the CDR3 reads CASSLSRVGYGYTF. In nucleotides, the CDR3 is TGTGCCAGCAGCTTGAGCAGGGTTGGCTATGGCTACACCTTC. The chain combines TRBV5-4 with TRBJ1-2; D might be TRBD1 (5 bases). The germline V and J ends were trimmed by 1 base and 4 bases, with 11 bases remaining between them. The germline gives CDR1 SGHNT, CDR2 YYREEE (reference sequence). This CDR3 comprises 14 residues.

This CDR3 is CASSTPRGTQYF. Here the CDR3 DNA reads TGTGCCAGCAGCACCCCGCGGGGTACGCAGTATTTT. The rearrangement joins TRBV7-3 to TRBJ2-3; D may be TRBD2 (6 bases). The CDR3 contains 12 residues. Trimming removed 5 bases from V and 8 bases from J, with 11 bases in between. CDR1 is SGHTA and CDR2 is FQGTGA in the germline V gene.

The rearrangement links TRBV7-2 to TRBJ2-2, with D uncertain. The CDR3 consists of 13 residues. Trimming cost V 0 bases and J 6 bases, with 5 bases left between them. In germline, CDR1 is SGHTA, CDR2 FQGNSA. Written as DNA, the CDR3 is TGTGCCAGCAGCTTAGCTGGCTCCGGGGAGCTGTTTTTT. Its translation: CASSLAGSGELFF.

This clone came up once. The chain uses TRBV6-6 and TRBJ1-2; D perhaps matches TRBD1 (5 bases). V was shortened by 6 bases and J by 4 bases, with 15 bases between the two germline ends. Germline CDR1 MNHNY, CDR2 SVGAGI (reference sequence). The CDR3 is made up of 14 amino acids. The CDR3 sequence: CASRSPTRGYGYTF. The CDR3 coding sequence is TGTGCCAGCAGATCCCCTACGAGGGGCTATGGCTACACCTTC.

This sequence joins TRBV14 and TRBJ2-1, with 7 bases matching TRBD1. Trimming removed 3 bases from V and 5 bases from J; junction bases left unmatched: 10. The CDR3 length is 16 residues. Germline-derived CDR1 and CDR2 are SGHDN and FVKESK. This chain's CDR3 is CASSHNRGLWDNEQFF. CDR3 coding DNA: TGTGCCAGCAGCCATAACAGGGGCTTGTGGGACAATGAGCAGTTCTTC.

V gene TRBV7-8 combines with J gene TRBJ2-7, with 9 bases that match TRBD1. Germline assignment: CDR1 SGHVS and CDR2 FQNEAQ. After removal of 5 bases from V and 7 bases from J, the junction contained 15 bases not matched to a gene. This CDR3 is 16 amino acids long. CDR3 DNA sequence: TGTGCCAGCAGCCCCCGGTCCGGGACAGGGACCGATGAGCAGTACTTC. Translated: CASSPRSGTGTDEQYF.

The V and J genes are TRBV10-3 and TRBJ1-2, with 7 positions matching TRBD1. V was pared by 6 bases and J by 2 bases, with 3 bases of the junction left unmatched. The CDR3 totals 13 residues. In germline, CDR1 is ENHRY, CDR2 SYGVKD. The CDR3, as DNA: TGTGCCATCAGGGGACAGTTAAACTATGGCTACACCTTC. Its translation: CAIRGQLNYGYTF.

This chain joins TRBV5-1 and TRBJ1-4; 7 positions agree with TRBD1. Germline V gene data show CDR1 as SGHRS and CDR2 as YFSETQ. V lost 3 bases and J lost 7; bases outside the gene matches: 6. The CDR3 has 14 residues. The CDR3 DNA follows: TGCGCCAGCAGCTCCGGGACAGCCAGTGAAAAACTGTTTTTT. Protein sequence: CASSSGTASEKLFF.

The rearrangement uses TRBV7-9 and TRBJ2-1, with D possibly matching TRBD1 (6 bases). The germline V and J ends were trimmed by 5 bases and 6 bases, with 14 bases remaining between them. The CDR3 length is 14 residues. CDR1 is SEHNR, CDR2 FQNEAQ, per germline (reference sequence). CDR3 region: CASSPQGSGNEQFF. The CDR3 bases are TGTGCCAGCAGCCCGCAGGGGTCAGGCAATGAGCAGTTCTTC.

The chain uses TRBV15 and TRBJ2-5; perhaps TRBD2 as D (5 bases). This CDR3 has 15 amino acids. V lost 1 base and J 6 bases, leaving 15 bases between the germline ends. Germline CDR1 is LNHNV and CDR2 is YYDKDF (reference sequence). CDR3 in amino acids: CATSRADGELKTQYF. CDR3 DNA sequence: TGTGCCACCAGCAGAGCCGACGGGGAACTCAAGACCCAGTACTTC.

The chain is built from TRBV11-2 and TRBJ2-5; D is uncertain. CDR3 length equals 15 residues. The germline V gene encodes CDR1 SGHAT and CDR2 FQNNGV. Trimming cost V 1 base and J 2 bases, with 11 bases left between them. CDR3: CASSLVWGLQETQYF. The CDR3 DNA follows: TGTGCCAGCAGCTTAGTCTGGGGTTTACAAGAGACCCAGTACTTC.

V usage is TRBV5-6 and J usage is TRBJ1-2; unclear D gene. This CDR3 spans 14 amino acids. Looked up from germline, CDR1 is SGHDT and CDR2 is YYEEEE. V gave up 6 bases and J gave up 0 bases, with 12 bases separating them. The CDR3 here is CASNQQRANYGYTF. The DNA for the CDR3 is TGTGCCAGCAACCAACAAAGGGCTAACTATGGCTACACCTTC.

The rearrangement uses TRBV11-2 and TRBJ1-6, with a weak D call TRBD1 (6 bases). This CDR3 is 15 amino acids long. Trimming left V 5 bases short and J 7 bases short, with 15 bases between. The germline CDR1 and CDR2 sequences are SGHAT and FQNNGV. CDR3: CASSRGVVPNSPLHF. As DNA, the CDR3 is TGTGCCAGCAGCAGGGGGGTGGTCCCCAATTCACCCCTCCACTTT.

The chain combines TRBV13 with TRBJ1-2; no firm D call. Between the trimmed V and J ends, which lost 0 bases and 5 bases, there was a span of 13 bases. Germline values: CDR1 PRHDT, CDR2 FYEKMQ (reference sequence). This CDR3 spans 15 amino acids. The CDR3 DNA is TGTGCCAGCAGCTTAGGTGGCAGCCTACTTTATGGCTACACCTTC. This sequence encodes CASSLGGSLLYGYTF.